This record looks at one T cell receptor beta chain sequence and its context. What it binds is not known. This sample stems from a study of cytomegalovirus exposure and HLA in healthy donors. General observations from the study: TCR beta chains numbering more than 150 were designated cytomegalovirus-associated. Under in vitro conditions, three CMV-associated chains were confirmed as specific for CMV antigens. TCR clusters originating in the first cohort tended to co-occur in the roughly 110 validation repertoires, according to a later analysis.

Libraries were prepared by immunoSEQ multiplex PCR; TCRdb keeps only in-frame clonotypes and omits some of them. In the table there are about 160,000 clones, approximately 86% of which are singletons. The receptor was derived from a woman between 18 and 29 years old in good health and CMV-seronegative. Sequencing was carried out using PBMCs.

The CDR3 region is CASSFGTEDGYTF. CDR3 bases: TGTGCCAGCAGCTTCGGAACGGAGGATGGCTACACCTTC. This chain connects TRBV7-9 to TRBJ1-2; D ambiguous. Germline CDR1 reads SEHNR; CDR2 reads FQNEAQ (reference sequence). The CDR3 loop spans 13 amino acids. V shed 3 bases and J shed 6 bases, with 11 bases lying between them.